This T cell receptor beta chain was sequenced in a study of T cells after posttransplantation cyclophosphamide. Study results and limitations: Donor-recipient repertoire similarity was low at 1-2 months, rising over year one. Recipient CMV seropositivity and CMV reactivation strongly tracked TRB clonality.

Profiled with immunoSEQ multiplex PCR; TCRdb holds only in-frame clones, not every one. Of under 75,000 clones listed, 90% to 95% are singletons. Peripheral blood was collected from the related graft donor on the marrow donation day. Germline V lookup: CDR1 SGHRS, CDR2 YFSETQ. Trimming removed 0 bases at V and 8 bases at J, with 12 bases between. CDR3 size: 14 residues. A remark on this clone: The antigen remains undetermined.

This sequence joins TRBV5-1 and TRBJ2-1, with D possibly being TRBD2 (7 bases). The sequencing sample was made of PBMCs. This sequence was found in a woman aged 25 to 39 in good health and a related stem cell transplant donor. CDR3 amino acids: CASSLGGGGDEQFF. The CDR3 bases are TGCGCCAGCAGCTTGGGCGGGGGCGGGGATGAGCAGTTCTTC.